This T cell receptor (beta chain) was sequenced in a study of cytomegalovirus exposure and HLA in healthy donors. General study points: Accounts indicate the classifier identified cytomegalovirus status with strong specificity and sensitivity. According to the study, approximately 150 TCR beta chains were cytomegalovirus-associated. In the approximately 120 validation repertoires, a later analysis found that first-cohort TCR clusters tended to co-occur. Usually a TCR sequence was rare, but some public TCRs were found in many donors.

This CDR3 has 15 residues. CDR1 SGHKS and CDR2 YYEKEE come from the germline V gene (reference sequence). J was trimmed by 5 bases and V by 1 base; bases with no gene match: 6. As regards this clone: Its antigen is unidentified.

The table came from immunoSEQ multiplex PCR; TCRdb's copy has only in-frame clones and leaves some out. The sample carries about 140,000 clones, 85% to 90% recorded once. The chain recombines TRBV5-5 with TRBJ2-1; 7 bases line up with TRBD2. The TCR was taken from a man aged 18 to 30 in good health and CMV-seropositive. Sequencing was done on a sample of PBMCs. The CDR3 here is CASSLFTSAHNEQFF. CDR3 DNA sequence: TGTGCCAGCAGCTTGTTCACTAGCGCGCACAATGAGCAGTTCTTC.